This TCR beta chain comes out of a study of cytomegalovirus exposure and HLA in healthy donors. Details on this clone: Its specificity is unknown.

CDR1 is SGHNT, CDR2 YYREEE, per germline (reference sequence). The V gene end was trimmed by 3 bases and the J gene end by 1 base; junction bases not matched to a gene: 5. The CDR3 extends over 15 amino acids. Overall study findings and caveats: In a later analysis, TCR beta V- and J-gene trimming was associated with a missense DCLRE1C variant.

In the PCR, 60 Vbeta and 13 Jbeta primers were used. Original analysis: Later reanalysis found about 78 million unique TCR beta chains, 10 million to 12 million of them shared. Measured with immunoSEQ multiplex PCR; TCRdb has only the in-frame clones, and not every one. The V and J calls and clone size come from that table; D and trimming were worked out from the DNA. The sample lists 160,000 or so clones, 80% occurring once. At the time of sampling, donors were nominally healthy, though unrecorded immune exposures were likely. The clonotype comes from a man between 18 and 29 years old in good health and CMV-seropositive. The sample was PBMCs. This chain uses TRBV5-4 with TRBJ2-7, with 9 bases identical to TRBD1. In DNA, the CDR3 is TGTGCCAGCAGCTCCCGGGACAGGGTTTCCTACGAGCAGTACTTC. Translation: CASSSRDRVSYEQYF. The entire variable domain, with the rest obtained from reference TRBV5-4 and TRBJ2-7, is as follows: ETGVTQSPTHLIKTRGQQVTLRCSSQSGHNTVSWYQQALGQGPQFIFQYYREEENGRGNFPPRFSGLQFPNYSSELNVNALELDDSALYLCASSSRDRVSYEQYFGPGTRLTVT.